These 26 T cell receptor beta chains share one sample of origin, sequenced in a study of blood T cell repertoires in COVID-19 (dated by TCRdb to 2020 to 2022). The library was produced with the immunoSEQ multiplex PCR assay. In TCRdb, the immuneACCESS table is reduced to in-frame sequences with V and J assigned. These tables do not hold every clone; where another copy was compared, an unresolved V gene accounts for under half, and the others remain unexplained. This sample gives 150,000 to 200,000 clones in total; 75% to 80% of them show up just once. Approximately 15% of the sample goes to the ten largest clones. The sample was peripheral blood. The receptors originated from a woman aged 80 or older with acute or convalescent COVID-19.

The chain joins TRBV5-1 to TRBJ2-1; 8 bases agree with TRBD2. Trimming at V came to 0 bases and at J to 9 bases, leaving 5 bases not matched to a gene. The CDR3 runs to 14 residues. Germline CDR1 reads SGHRS; CDR2 reads YFSETQ. The CDR3 protein is CASSLVTAGAEQFF. Here the CDR3 DNA reads TGCGCCAGCAGCTTGGTGACAGCGGGAGCTGAGCAGTTCTTC.

The CDR3 DNA reads TGTGCCAGCAGCCTTGGGGAGGCTCGACCCCTCCACTTT. It translates to CASSLGEARPLHF. V is TRBV28 and J is TRBJ1-6; D unclear. This CDR3 is 13 amino acids long. From germline, CDR1 is MDHEN and CDR2 SYDVKM. V was pared by 6 bases and J by 12 bases, with 15 bases between. The whole variable domain, remainder taken from reference TRBV28 and TRBJ1-6, is DVKVTQSSRYLVKRTGEKVFLECVQDMDHENMFWYRQDPGLGLRLIYFSYDVKMKEKGDIPEGYSVSREKKERFSLILESASTNQTSMYLCASSLGEARPLHFGNGTRLTVT.

This clone was found once. The chain links TRBV28 to TRBJ1-1; the match to TRBD1 covers 9 bases. V lost 5 bases and J lost 7; bases outside the gene matches: 8. Germline CDR1 MDHEN, CDR2 SYDVKM. The CDR3 is 14 amino acids. The CDR3 region is CASSQGQGRHEAFF. In nucleotides, the CDR3 is TGTGCCAGCAGTCAAGGACAGGGGAGGCATGAAGCTTTCTTT.

The chain has TRBV7-2 and TRBJ1-2; TRBD1 matches 9 bases. Germline-derived CDR1 and CDR2 are SGHTA and FQGNSA. This CDR3 spans 15 amino acids. V was pared by 2 bases and J by 7 bases, with 8 bases of the junction left unmatched. The CDR3 DNA sequence: TGTGCCAGCAGCTTAATTGGACAGGGGACGAGTGGCTACACCTTC. Translating gives CASSLIGQGTSGYTF.

This clone turned up a few times. The chain couples TRBV6-5 to TRBJ1-5; D possibly corresponds to TRBD1 (6 bases). The CDR3 consists of 14 residues. The germline gives CDR1 MNHEY, CDR2 SVGAGI. V was shortened by 6 bases and J by 1 base, with 10 bases between the two germline ends. This chain's CDR3 is CASRPGTSNQPQHF. CDR3 sequence (DNA): TGTGCCAGCAGGCCCGGGACAAGCAATCAGCCCCAGCATTTT.

J is TRBJ1-1 and V is TRBV6-5, with D possibly matching TRBD1 (5 bases). Germline V gene lookup returns CDR1 MNHEY and CDR2 SVGAGI. Trimming took off 10 bases at V and 4 bases at J, with 16 bases between the two ends. This CDR3 has 13 amino acids. This CDR3 is CATPGGVGTEAFF. CDR3 coding DNA: TGTGCCACCCCGGGAGGGGTGGGCACTGAAGCTTTCTTT.

The chain couples TRBV7-2 to TRBJ2-1; 8 bases agree with TRBD1. Per the germline V gene, CDR1 is SGHTA and CDR2 is FQGNSA. The CDR3 has 15 residues. The trim removed 2 bases at V and 4 bases at J, leaving 4 bases unmatched. The CDR3 region is CASSLNTGGYNEQFF. The CDR3 region has the DNA TGTGCCAGCAGCTTAAATACAGGGGGATACAATGAGCAGTTCTTC.

This clone occurred a few times. This chain joins TRBV12-3 or TRBV12-4 and TRBJ2-1; D call uncertain. Trimming removed 3 bases at V and 7 bases at J, with 10 bases between. The CDR3 contains 13 residues. The CDR3, as DNA: TGTGCCAGCAGTTTCCCCGCGGTAAATGAGCAGTTCTTC. This gives the protein CASSFPAVNEQFF.

A single count supports this clone. The gene calls are TRBV19 and TRBJ2-5; 9 bases line up with TRBD1. Germline V CDR1 and CDR2: LNHDA, SQIVND (reference sequence). CDR3 length: 14 amino acids. V dropped 8 bases and J dropped 7; count of bases not matched to a gene: 11. CDR3 sequence: CASSPGDREVTQYF. In nucleotides, the CDR3 is TGTGCCAGTTCCCCCGGGGACAGGGAGGTGACCCAGTACTTC.

The gene calls are TRBV3-1 (or the pseudogene TRBV3-2) and TRBJ2-1; the D gene is possibly TRBD1 (7 bases). The germline V gene has CDR1 LGHDT and CDR2 YNNKEL (reference sequence). The V gene lost 4 bases and the J gene lost 6 bases, with 16 bases spanning the gap. This CDR3 comprises 15 residues. CDR3 bases: TGTGCCAGCAGCCCGAGGGGGGACAGAGGCAATGAGCAGTTCTTC. Its translation: CASSPRGDRGNEQFF.

This chain connects TRBV10-2 to TRBJ2-7; 7 bases map to TRBD1. The germline gives CDR1 WSHSY, CDR2 SAAADI. The CDR3 covers 15 residues. Trimming removed 6 bases from V and 6 bases from J; junction bases left unmatched: 14. The CDR3 DNA sequence: TGCGCCAGCAGCCCTAGTACAGGGGACCTGTCCGAGCAGTACTTC. As protein: CASSPSTGDLSEQYF.

The J gene is TRBJ1-1, the V gene TRBV12-5; 12 nucleotides line up with TRBD1. The junction had 7 bases not matched to a gene; V was cut back by 2 bases and J by 3 bases. The CDR3 contains 17 residues. Germline V gene data show CDR1 as LGHNT and CDR2 as FRNRAP. In DNA, the CDR3 is TGTGCTAGTGGTTTGTCCGGGACAGGGGGCTGGGACACTGAAGCTTTCTTT. This translates into CASGLSGTGGWDTEAFF.

This clone was detected only a few times. The rearrangement joins TRBV19 to TRBJ1-4, with 7 nucleotides matching TRBD1. The junction had 4 bases not matched to a gene; V was cut back by 6 bases and J by 3 bases. Germline V gene lookup returns CDR1 LNHDA and CDR2 SQIVND (reference sequence). The CDR3 runs 14 residues. The CDR3 reads CASRGTASNEKLFF. CDR3 nucleotides: TGTGCCAGTAGGGGGACAGCCTCTAATGAAAAACTGTTTTTT.

This clone showed up just a few times. V usage is TRBV7-6 and J usage is TRBJ2-3; 7 nucleotides line up with TRBD2. V trimming: 5 bases; J trimming: 8 bases; junction bases outside the gene matches: 4. The CDR3 is 12 residues long. Germline CDR1 and CDR2: SGHVS and FNYEAQ. The chain's CDR3 is CASSPPGGTQYF. CDR3 in DNA: TGTGCCAGCAGCCCCCCGGGGGGTACGCAGTATTTT.

The genes are TRBV3-1 (or the pseudogene TRBV3-2) and TRBJ2-1; 13 bases map to TRBD2. Germline CDR1 LGHDT, CDR2 YNNKEL (reference sequence). The CDR3 runs to 16 residues. Trimming took 4 bases from V and 4 from J; bases not matched to a gene: 4. The CDR3 is CASSLRTSGGYNEQFF. Here the CDR3 DNA reads TGTGCCAGCAGCCTTCGGACTAGCGGGGGTTACAATGAGCAGTTCTTC.

CDR3 in DNA: TGTGCCTGGAGTGTACGGGGGGAGTCCCATCAGCCCCAGCATTTT. Amino acid sequence: CAWSVRGESHQPQHF. The V gene is TRBV30, the J gene TRBJ1-5; perhaps TRBD1 as D (5 bases). CDR1 is GTSNPN and CDR2 is SVGIG in the germline V gene (reference sequence). The CDR3 covers 15 residues. Trimming pared 0 bases from V and 5 bases from J, leaving 14 bases between.

V is TRBV12-5 and J is TRBJ2-1; 11 nucleotides line up with TRBD2. J was trimmed by 5 bases and V by 2 bases; bases with no gene match: 2. The CDR3 spans 15 residues. Germline V CDR1 and CDR2: LGHNT, FRNRAP. The DNA of the CDR3 is TGTGCTAGTGGTTTGATGGGACTAGCGGACAATGAGCAGTTCTTC. It encodes CASGLMGLADNEQFF.

This clone occurred a few times. The rearrangement uses TRBV7-8 and TRBJ1-1; tentatively, D is TRBD1 (6 bases). V was shortened by 8 bases and J by 4 bases, with 17 bases between the two germline ends. Germline V CDR1 and CDR2: SGHVS, FQNEAQ. The CDR3 is 14 amino acids. The CDR3 here is CASGVYTGTTEAFF. CDR3 sequence (DNA): TGTGCCAGCGGGGTGTACACAGGGACCACTGAAGCTTTCTTT.

The V call is TRBV12-2, the J call TRBJ2-1; the table calls TRBD1, which could not be checked here. TRBV12-2 is a documented pseudogene. CDR3 length equals 17 residues. The CDR3 protein is CASRVPGTYSSYNEQFF. The CDR3 nucleotides are TGTGCAAGTCGCGTCCCCGGGACATATAGCTCCTACAATGAGCAGTTCTTC.

The chain recombines TRBV3-1 (or the pseudogene TRBV3-2) with TRBJ1-6; the match to TRBD1 covers 9 bases. This CDR3 spans 14 amino acids. V lost 4 bases, J lost 10 bases, and 5 bases stayed unmatched. From germline, CDR1 is LGHDT and CDR2 YNNKEL (reference sequence). CDR3 in amino acids: CASSPGTGKSPLHF. CDR3 sequence (DNA): TGTGCCAGCAGCCCCGGGACAGGGAAGTCACCCCTCCACTTT.

The gene calls are TRBV11-2 and TRBJ2-1, with 10 bases that match TRBD2. V lost 1 base to trimming and J lost 4 bases; unmatched junction nucleotides: 10. Per germline, CDR1 SGHAT and CDR2 FQNNGV. The CDR3 has 18 residues. The CDR3 sequence is CASSLGRALAGYYNEQFF. CDR3 sequence (DNA): TGTGCCAGCAGCTTAGGGAGGGCACTAGCGGGATATTACAATGAGCAGTTCTTC.

V and J are TRBV6-5 and TRBJ1-1; no clear D. This CDR3 is 14 amino acids long. Germline-derived CDR1 and CDR2 are MNHEY and SVGAGI. The germline V and J ends were trimmed by 4 bases and 0 bases, with 9 bases remaining between them. The CDR3 sequence: CASSSGSLNTEAFF. CDR3 in DNA: TGTGCCAGCAGTTCGGGGAGCCTGAACACTGAAGCTTTCTTT.

V usage is TRBV7-9 and J usage is TRBJ1-1; D call uncertain. The CDR3 sequence is 15 residues long. Germline values: CDR1 SEHNR, CDR2 FQNEAQ (reference sequence). The ends were cut back, 8 bases at V and 2 bases at J, with 18 bases in the middle. The CDR3 reads CASPPLETANTEAFF. The CDR3 region has the DNA TGTGCCAGCCCCCCCCTGGAGACGGCTAACACTGAAGCTTTCTTT.

CDR3 sequence: CSASRGAGAGNVLTF. The CDR3 region has the DNA TGCAGTGCTAGTCGCGGGGCCGGGGCGGGCAACGTCCTGACTTTC. V is TRBV20-1 and J is TRBJ2-6; the D gene is possibly TRBD2 (6 bases). In germline, CDR1 is DFQATT, CDR2 SNEGSKA (reference sequence). The CDR3 runs to 15 residues. V gave up 3 bases and J gave up 9 bases, with 18 bases separating them.

This chain links TRBV5-1 with TRBJ2-5, with D possibly TRBD2 on 6 matching bases. Germline loops: CDR1 SGHRS, CDR2 YFSETQ. The CDR3 has 12 amino acids. Deletions cut 7 bases from V and 4 bases from J, with 11 bases between. Written as DNA, the CDR3 is TGCGCCAGCGACGGGAGAGGAGAGACCCAGTACTTC. Its protein product is CASDGRGETQYF.

The chain couples TRBV21-1 to TRBJ2-7; the table's D call, TRBD1, has no DNA check behind it. TRBV21-1 is labeled a pseudogene. The CDR3 is 9 residues long. The CDR3 spells CASIRAKYF. CDR3 nucleotides: TGTGCCAGCATCAGGGCTAAGTACTTC.